This T cell receptor (beta chain) was sequenced for a study of a mutant IDH1 vaccine in newly diagnosed glioma. Study in general: Averaging roughly 40 years of age, treated patients were 62.5% male and 37.5% female. Study-level findings and limits: The occurrence of vaccine-induced immune responses was seen in more than 85% of patients. Pseudoprogression seemed unlinked to shifts in top peripheral T cell clonotypes.

In germline, CDR1 is SGHTA, CDR2 FQGNSA. V was pared by 5 bases and J by 2 bases, with 11 bases between. CDR3 length equals 14 residues. Comment on this clone: Its antigen is not identified.

Generated by immunoSEQ multiplex PCR, the TCRdb table keeps only in-frame clones and is missing some. This table has 55,000 to 70,000 clones, about four fifths appearing once. The sample's time point: baseline, week 1 (first vaccination visit). Treatment meaning: pre-vaccination baseline after standard-of-care therapy. In every donor, the tumor was a new WHO grade 3 or 4 IDH1-mutant, ATRX-lost astrocytoma. The sequencing here drew on PBMCs, taken from a glioma patient treated with radiotherapy, temozolomide or both. This chain uses TRBV7-2 with TRBJ2-3; D unclear. The receptor comes from a man in his fifties with glioma. This chain's CDR3 is CASSLQLLTDTQYF. CDR3 in DNA: TGTGCCAGCAGCCTCCAGTTACTCACAGATACGCAGTATTTT.